This TCR beta chain derives from a study of blood T cell repertoires in COVID-19. On the study more broadly: From the United States, Italy and Spain came samples of acute and convalescent COVID-19. T cells, B-cell-depleted T cells, or PBMCs provided the cDNA or gDNA that served as material.

Trimming left V 0 bases short and J 5 bases short, with 4 bases between. From germline, CDR1 is SGHNT and CDR2 YYREEE (reference sequence). The CDR3 runs to 12 residues. In the original processing: Amplification of reference gene primers provided the estimated nucleated cell counts. Repertoires were generated with immunoSEQ multiplex PCR, while TCRdb's copy carries only in-frame clones and drops some. V and J calls and clone size are as listed in that table; D and trimming were resolved from the DNA. This table holds just under 60,000 clones, 70% to 85% found once. The clonotype was recovered from an older man with acute or convalescent COVID-19. The sample consisted of peripheral blood. The chain employs TRBV5-4 and TRBJ2-3, with no clear D. The DNA for the CDR3 is TGTGCCAGCAGCTTGGCCCTAGATACGCAGTATTTT. This translates into CASSLALDTQYF.